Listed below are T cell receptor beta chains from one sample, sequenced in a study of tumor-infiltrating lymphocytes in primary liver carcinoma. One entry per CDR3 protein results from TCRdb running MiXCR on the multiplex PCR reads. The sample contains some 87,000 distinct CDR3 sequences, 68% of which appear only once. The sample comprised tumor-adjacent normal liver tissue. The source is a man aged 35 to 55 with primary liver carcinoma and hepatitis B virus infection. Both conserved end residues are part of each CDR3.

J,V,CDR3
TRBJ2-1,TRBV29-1,CSASEDEQYF
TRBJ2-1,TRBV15,CATSRDGTSGRNEQFF
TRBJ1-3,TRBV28,CASANEGNTIYF
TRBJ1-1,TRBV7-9,CASRETLRGLMNTEAFF
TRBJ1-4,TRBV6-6,CASSYSDSNEKLFF
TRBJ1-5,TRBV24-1,CATSGTGGHQPQHF
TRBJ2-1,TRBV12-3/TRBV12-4,CASRPQGYNEQFF
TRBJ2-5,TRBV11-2,CASSDLTGSGETQCF
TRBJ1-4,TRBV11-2,CSRSLEVGDEKLVF
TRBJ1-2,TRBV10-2,CANSERGAYGYTF
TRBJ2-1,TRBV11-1,CASTRAAGVIVGQFF
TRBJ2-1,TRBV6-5,CASRYGLVGHNEEFF
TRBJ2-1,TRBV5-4,CASRRYRDAGREQFF
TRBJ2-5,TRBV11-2,CTSSLYPGVAAQEIQYF
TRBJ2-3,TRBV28,CASSLTGSDTQYF
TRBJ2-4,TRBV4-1,CASSQIPESSAAKNVQYF
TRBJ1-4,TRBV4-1,CASSQEEWVTEKLFF
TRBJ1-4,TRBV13,CASSFELFF
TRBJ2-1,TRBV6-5,CANSTTSGGNEQFF
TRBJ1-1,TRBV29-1,CSAELRRATGAFF
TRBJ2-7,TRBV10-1,CASSRTGSSYEQYF
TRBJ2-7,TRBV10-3,CAIRTRTQVLNHEQYF
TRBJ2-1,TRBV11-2,CASSSRPSWRIYEQFF
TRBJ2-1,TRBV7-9,CASSPDRAGVWDEQFF
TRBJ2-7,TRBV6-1,CASSSGQPYEQYF
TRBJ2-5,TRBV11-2,CASSLEVGGRVYF
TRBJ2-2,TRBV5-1,CASSLDFAGKNTGELFF
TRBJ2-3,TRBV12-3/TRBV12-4,CASSSPLSSDTQYF
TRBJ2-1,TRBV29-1,CSVERLWENEHFF
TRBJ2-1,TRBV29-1,CSATGGAAYNEQFF
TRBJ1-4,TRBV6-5,CASSYSPGRNGKLLF
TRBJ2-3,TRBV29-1,CSVVLAGYTDTQYF
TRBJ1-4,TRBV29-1,CSAGDMGGNEILFF
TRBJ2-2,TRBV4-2,CASSQDRTVRNTGELFF
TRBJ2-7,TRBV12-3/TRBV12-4,CTSSPHYEQYF
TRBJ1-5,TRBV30,CTWNPGTFNQPQHF
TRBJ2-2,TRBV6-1,CASSEGTGRRELFF
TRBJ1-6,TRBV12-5,CASGLPRTGLNSPLHF
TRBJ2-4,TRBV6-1,CASSEVVRLNIQYF
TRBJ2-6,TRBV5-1,CASSLAGAGANVLTF
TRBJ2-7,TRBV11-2,CASSLQQCAVVQYF
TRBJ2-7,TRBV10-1,CASSEIRDAAYEQYF
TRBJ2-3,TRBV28,CASTGGVTDTQYF
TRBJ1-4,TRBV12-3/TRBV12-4,CASRLGHGEKLFF
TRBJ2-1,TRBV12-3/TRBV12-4,CASTPTSANEQFF
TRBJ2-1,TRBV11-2,CASSLGRAGEFYNERFF
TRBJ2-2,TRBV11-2,CASSSRLAGGPIGELLF
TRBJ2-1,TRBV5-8,CASTEPQGTYNEQFF
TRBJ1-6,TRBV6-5,CAGSWRQGGSPLHF
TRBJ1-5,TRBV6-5,CASSGAGMNKPKHF
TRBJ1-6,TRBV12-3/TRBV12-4,CASSRGQGANSPLHF
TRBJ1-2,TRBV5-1,CASSSGDNYGYTF
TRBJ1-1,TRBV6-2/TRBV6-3,CASSYDREGMDTEAFF